This T cell receptor beta chain originates from a study of CD8 T cells in Susac syndrome. The CDR3 totals 12 residues. V shed 9 bases and J 8 bases; nucleotides not matched to a gene: 8. Germline V gene lookup returns CDR1 KGHDR and CDR2 SFDVKD. Study-wide results and limits: In its TCR sequencing and HLA analysis, the study acknowledged that the number of individuals was relatively small.

For this clonotype: As yet, its antigen is unknown.

Random-hexamer reverse transcription was applied to roughly 0.45 to 1 ug RNA. TCRdb called the immunoSEQ multiplex PCR reads again in MiXCR, with one record for every CDR3 protein. The sample lists about 180,000 distinct CDR3 sequences, about 93% occurring once. This sequence joins TRBV24-1 and TRBJ1-2, with 7 nucleotides matching TRBD1. Input material: CD4+ T cells from PBMCs. This sequence was found in a human donor with multiple sclerosis. CDR3 DNA sequence: TGTGCCACCTCGACAGGGTCTGAAGGCTACACCTTC. This gives the protein CATSTGSEGYTF.